These 8 T cell receptor beta chains originate from one sample sequenced in a study of blood T cells in healthy people across ages. Combining a sample-barcoded 5' primer with a J-beta primer mix, a second PCR ran for about 7 to 11 cycles. TCRdb redid the calling of the 5' RACE reads with MiXCR, one entry per CDR3 protein. The sample includes 1 million to 1.2 million distinct CDR3 sequences, around two fifths of them seen just once. Sequencing was carried out using blood. The source of these receptors is a man aged 18 to 30 in good health.

The rearrangement links TRBV20-1 to TRBJ2-1; possibly TRBD2 for D (6 bases). Trimming stripped 6 bases from V and 5 bases from J, with 17 bases between. Germline V lookup: CDR1 DFQATT, CDR2 SNEGSKA (reference sequence). The CDR3 length is 14 residues. CDR3 in amino acids: CSAPGTGAHNEQFF. CDR3 DNA: TGCAGTGCCCCCGGGACGGGAGCCCACAATGAGCAGTTCTTC.

The rearrangement joins TRBV27 to TRBJ2-3; D might be TRBD1 or TRBD2, each matching 6 bases. V gave up 4 bases and J gave up 6 bases, with 14 bases separating them. Per the germline V gene, CDR1 is MNHEY and CDR2 is SMNVEV (reference sequence). This CDR3 region has 14 residues. DNA for the CDR3: TGTGCCAGCAGTTCATTAGGGGGGCGCGATACGCAGTATTTT. Translated: CASSSLGGRDTQYF.

Of note for this clonotype: This may be a read error, as it is one base from a much larger clone. The J gene is TRBJ1-4, the V gene TRBV7-9; possible D gene TRBD1, 5 bases. CDR1 is SEHNR and CDR2 is FQNEAQ in the germline V gene (reference sequence). This CDR3 is 14 amino acids long. The CDR3 DNA follows: TGTGCCAGCAGGCTGCAGGGAGTCGATGAAGAACTGTTTTTT. The encoded protein is CASRLQGVDEELFF. Drawing the rest from reference TRBV7-9 and TRBJ1-4, the complete variable domain is DTGVSQNPRHKITKRGQNVTFRCDPISEHNRLYWYRQTLGQGPEFLTYFQNEAQLEKSRLLSDRFSAERPKGSFSTLEIQRTEQGDSAMYLCASRLQGVDEELFFGSGTQLSVL.

The chain couples TRBV20-1 to TRBJ2-5; D perhaps matches TRBD1 (6 bases). CDR3 length: 13 residues. V lost 3 bases and J 5 bases, leaving 13 bases between the germline ends. The germline V gene encodes CDR1 DFQATT and CDR2 SNEGSKA (reference sequence). The CDR3 here is CSASAPQGETQYF. DNA of the CDR3: TGCAGTGCTAGTGCCCCTCAGGGGGAGACCCAGTACTTC.

The rearrangement joins TRBV7-9 to TRBJ2-7, with D uncertain. CDR3 length: 11 amino acids. Germline-derived CDR1 and CDR2 are SEHNR and FQNEAQ (reference sequence). V was pared by 5 bases and J by 10 bases, with 12 bases between. For the CDR3, the DNA is TGTGCCAGCAGCCAAGTTCGTAAACAGTACTTC. Protein product: CASSQVRKQYF.

This clonotype appeared a few times. The CDR3 nucleotides are TGTGCCAGCAGCCAAGTCCGAAGCTCCTACAATGAGCAGTTCTTC. Translation gives CASSQVRSSYNEQFF. V usage is TRBV3-1 and J usage is TRBJ2-1; D uncertain. V shed 1 base and J shed 0 bases, with 7 bases lying between them. This CDR3 has 15 amino acids. The germline V gene encodes CDR1 LGHDT and CDR2 YNNKEL (reference sequence).

This chain connects TRBV29-1 to TRBJ2-7; 11 positions agree with TRBD2. The J call is doubtful: the DNA matches TRBJ2-4 better. There are 17 residues in the CDR3. Germline CDR1 reads SQVTM; CDR2 reads ANQGSEA. For the CDR3, the DNA is TGCAGCGGAACCCCTGGGACTAGCGGAAATGTAGGAAACATTCAGTACTTC. This gives the protein CSGTPGTSGNVGNIQYF.

This clonotype was detected only a few times. The chain recombines TRBV12-3 or TRBV12-4 with TRBJ1-1; D is uncertain. V was cut by 5 bases and J by 1 base, with 8 bases left in between. The CDR3 is 13 residues long. The CDR3 region is CASSITPNTEAFF. In DNA form, the CDR3 reads TGTGCCAGCAGTATTACTCCGAACACTGAAGCTTTCTTT.